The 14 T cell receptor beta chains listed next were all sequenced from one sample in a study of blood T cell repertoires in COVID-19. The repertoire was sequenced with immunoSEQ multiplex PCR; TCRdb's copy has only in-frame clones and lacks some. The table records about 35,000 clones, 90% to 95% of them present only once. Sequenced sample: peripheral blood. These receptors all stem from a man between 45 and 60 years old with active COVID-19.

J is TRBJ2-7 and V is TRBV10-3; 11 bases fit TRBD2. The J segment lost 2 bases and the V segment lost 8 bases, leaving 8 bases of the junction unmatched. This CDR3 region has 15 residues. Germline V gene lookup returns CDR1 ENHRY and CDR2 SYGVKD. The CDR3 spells CAIGASTSGTYEQYF. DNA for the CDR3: TGTGCCATCGGGGCCTCGACTAGCGGGACCTACGAGCAGTACTTC.

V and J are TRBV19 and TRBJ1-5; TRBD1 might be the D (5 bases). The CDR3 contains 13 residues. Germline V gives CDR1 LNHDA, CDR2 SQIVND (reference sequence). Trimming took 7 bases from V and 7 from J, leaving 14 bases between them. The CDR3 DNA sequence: TGTGCCAGTACCCCTCGGGGGGGGCAGCCCCAGCATTTT. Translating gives CASTPRGGQPQHF.

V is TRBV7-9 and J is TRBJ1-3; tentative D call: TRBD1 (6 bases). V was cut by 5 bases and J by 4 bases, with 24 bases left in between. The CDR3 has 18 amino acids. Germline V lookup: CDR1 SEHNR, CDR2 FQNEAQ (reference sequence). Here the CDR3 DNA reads TGTGCCAGCAGCCCTAGGGGGGGATCTTCTCGACTCGGAAACACCATATATTTT. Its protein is CASSPRGGSSRLGNTIYF.

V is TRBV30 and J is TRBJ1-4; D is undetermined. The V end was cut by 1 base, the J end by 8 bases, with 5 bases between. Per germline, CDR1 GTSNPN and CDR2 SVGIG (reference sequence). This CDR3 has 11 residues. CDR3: CAWSGQEKLFF. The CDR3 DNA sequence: TGTGCCTGGAGTGGTCAGGAAAAACTGTTTTTT.

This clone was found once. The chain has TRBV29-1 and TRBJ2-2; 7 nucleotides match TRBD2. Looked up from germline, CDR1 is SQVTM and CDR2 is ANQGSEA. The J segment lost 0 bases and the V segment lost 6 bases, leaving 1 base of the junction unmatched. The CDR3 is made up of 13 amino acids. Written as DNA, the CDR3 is TGCAGCGTAAGCGGGACGAACACCGGGGAGCTGTTTTTT. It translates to CSVSGTNTGELFF.

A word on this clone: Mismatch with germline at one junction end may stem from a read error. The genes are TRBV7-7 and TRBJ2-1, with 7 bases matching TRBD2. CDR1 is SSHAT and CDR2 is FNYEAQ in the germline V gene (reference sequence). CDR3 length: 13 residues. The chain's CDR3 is CASSSGLDNEQFF. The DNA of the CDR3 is TGTGCTAGCAGCTCAGGACTAGATAATGAGCAGTTCTTC.

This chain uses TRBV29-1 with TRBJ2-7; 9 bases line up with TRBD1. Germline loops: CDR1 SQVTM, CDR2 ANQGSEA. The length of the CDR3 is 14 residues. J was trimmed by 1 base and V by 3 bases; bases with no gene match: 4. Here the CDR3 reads CSVDYGTGSYEQYF. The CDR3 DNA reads TGCAGCGTTGATTACGGGACAGGGTCCTACGAGCAGTACTTC.

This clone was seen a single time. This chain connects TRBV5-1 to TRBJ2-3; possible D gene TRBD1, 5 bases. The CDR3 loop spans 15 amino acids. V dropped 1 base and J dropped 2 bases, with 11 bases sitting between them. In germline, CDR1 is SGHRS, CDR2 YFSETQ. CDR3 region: CASSLSDRDTDTQYF. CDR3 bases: TGCGCCAGCAGCTTGAGTGACAGAGACACAGATACGCAGTATTTT.

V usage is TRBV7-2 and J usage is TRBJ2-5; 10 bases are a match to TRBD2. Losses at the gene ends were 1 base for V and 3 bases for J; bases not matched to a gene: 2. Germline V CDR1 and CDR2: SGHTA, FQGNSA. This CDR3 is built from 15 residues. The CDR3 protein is CASSLGGTSEETQYF. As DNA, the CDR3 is TGTGCCAGCAGCTTAGGGGGGACTAGCGAAGAGACCCAGTACTTC.

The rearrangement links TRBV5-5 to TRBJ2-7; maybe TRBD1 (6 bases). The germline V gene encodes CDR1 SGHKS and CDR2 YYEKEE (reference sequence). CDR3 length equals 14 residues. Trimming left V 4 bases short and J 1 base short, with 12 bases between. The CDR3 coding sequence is TGTGCCAGCAGCGCACAGGGCTTATCCTACGAGCAGTACTTC. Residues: CASSAQGLSYEQYF. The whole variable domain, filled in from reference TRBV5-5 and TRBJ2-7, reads DAGVTQSPTHLIKTRGQQVTLRCSPISGHKSVSWYQQVLGQGPQFIFQYYEKEERGRGNFPDRFSARQFPNYSSELNVNALLLGDSALYLCASSAQGLSYEQYFGPGTRLTVT.

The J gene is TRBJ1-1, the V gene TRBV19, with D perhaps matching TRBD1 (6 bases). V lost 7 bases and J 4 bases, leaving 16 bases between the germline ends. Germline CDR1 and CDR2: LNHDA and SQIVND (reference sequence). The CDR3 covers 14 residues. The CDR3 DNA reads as TGTGCCAGTACCCGAGGGGACAAAATCACTGAAGCTTTCTTT. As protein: CASTRGDKITEAFF.

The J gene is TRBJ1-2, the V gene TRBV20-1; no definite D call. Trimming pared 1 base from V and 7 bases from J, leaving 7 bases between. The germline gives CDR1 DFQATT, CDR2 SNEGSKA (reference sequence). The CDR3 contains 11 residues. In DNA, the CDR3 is TGCAGTGCTAGAGTAAGGAGTGGCTACACCTTC. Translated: CSARVRSGYTF.

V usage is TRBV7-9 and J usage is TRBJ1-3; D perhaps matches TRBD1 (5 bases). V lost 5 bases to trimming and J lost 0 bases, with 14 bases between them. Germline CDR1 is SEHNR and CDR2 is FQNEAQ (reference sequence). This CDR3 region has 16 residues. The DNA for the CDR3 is TGTGCCAGCAGCGAGGGACTTCTGAGCTCTGGAAACACCATATATTTT. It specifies CASSEGLLSSGNTIYF.

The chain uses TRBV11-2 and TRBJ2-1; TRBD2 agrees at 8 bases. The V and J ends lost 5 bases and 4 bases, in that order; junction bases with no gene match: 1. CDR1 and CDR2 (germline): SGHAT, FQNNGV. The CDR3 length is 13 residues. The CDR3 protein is CASSGGRYNEQFF. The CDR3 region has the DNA TGTGCCAGCAGCGGCGGGAGGTACAATGAGCAGTTCTTC. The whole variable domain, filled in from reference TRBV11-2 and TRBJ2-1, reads EAGVAQSPRYKIIEKRQSVAFWCNPISGHATLYWYQQILGQGPKLLIQFQNNGVVDDSQLPKDRFSAERLKGVDSTLKIQPAKLEDSAVYLCASSGGRYNEQFFGPGTRLTVL.